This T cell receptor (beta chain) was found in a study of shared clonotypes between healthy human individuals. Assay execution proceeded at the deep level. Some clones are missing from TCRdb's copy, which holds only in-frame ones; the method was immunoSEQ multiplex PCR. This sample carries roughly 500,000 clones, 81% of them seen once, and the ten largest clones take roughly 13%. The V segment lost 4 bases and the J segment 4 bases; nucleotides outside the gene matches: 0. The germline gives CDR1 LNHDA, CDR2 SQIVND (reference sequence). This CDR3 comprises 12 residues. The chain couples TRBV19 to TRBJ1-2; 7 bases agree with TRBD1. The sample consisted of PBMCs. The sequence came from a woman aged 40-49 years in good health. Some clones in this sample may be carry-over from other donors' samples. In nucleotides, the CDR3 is TGTGCCAGTAGTAACAGGGGCTATGGCTACACCTTC. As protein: CASSNRGYGYTF. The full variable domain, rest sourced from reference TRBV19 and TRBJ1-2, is DGGITQSPKYLFRKEGQNVTLSCEQNLNHDAMYWYRQDPGQGLRLIYYSQIVNDFQKGDIAEGYSVSREKKESFPLTVTSAQKNPTAFYLCASSNRGYGYTFGSGTRLTVV.